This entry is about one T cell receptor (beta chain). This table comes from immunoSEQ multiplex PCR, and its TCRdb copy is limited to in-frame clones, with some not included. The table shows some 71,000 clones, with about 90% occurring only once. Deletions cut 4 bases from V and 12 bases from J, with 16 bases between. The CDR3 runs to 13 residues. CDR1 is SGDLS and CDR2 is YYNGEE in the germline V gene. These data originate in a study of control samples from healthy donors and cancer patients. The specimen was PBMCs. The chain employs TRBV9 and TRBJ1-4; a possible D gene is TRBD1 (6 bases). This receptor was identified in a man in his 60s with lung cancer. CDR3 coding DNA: TGTGCCAGCAGCAGGACAGTTGGAGGCGAACTGTTTTTT. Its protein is CASSRTVGGELFF.